Each of the 3 T cell receptor beta chains below was sequenced from the same sample in a study of regulatory T cells in long-lasting Graves disease. As for time point: newly diagnosed GD, antithyroid drugs for less than 3 months. The TCR library was prepared using RNA isolated from PBMCs. Arm-PCR with iRepertoire HTBI primers amplified the CDR3 regions for these TCR beta libraries. In TCRdb, the multiplex PCR reads were re-called with MiXCR into one record per CDR3 protein. The sample lists under 250,000 distinct CDR3 sequences; just over 20% were seen once. This specimen was peripheral blood mononuclear cells (PBMCs), taken at new diagnosis, from a patient treated with antithyroid drugs. These receptors were taken from a female donor with Graves disease.

This clonotype showed up many times. This sequence joins TRBV19 and TRBJ1-4, with 9 positions matching TRBD1. Looked up from germline, CDR1 is LNHDA and CDR2 is SQIVND (reference sequence). The V gene end was trimmed by 5 bases and the J gene end by 0 bases; junction bases not matched to a gene: 13. The CDR3 consists of 19 residues. The CDR3 spells CASSRRGQGYVTTNEKLFF. CDR3 DNA sequence: TGTGCCAGTAGTCGGAGGGGACAGGGATATGTAACAACTAATGAAAAACTGTTTTTT.

Many counts were recorded for this clonotype. The V call is TRBV7-2, the J call TRBJ1-5, with 7 bases matching TRBD1. The CDR3 totals 15 residues. With V trimmed by 3 bases and J by 3 bases, 5 bases remained unmatched. CDR1 is SGHTA, CDR2 FQGNSA, per germline. CDR3 sequence: CASSLRGTDNQPQHF. Here the CDR3 DNA reads TGTGCCAGCAGCTTGAGGGGGACAGACAATCAGCCCCAGCATTTT.

Worth noting for this clonotype: Since a far larger clone is one base different, this is likely a read error. This chain connects TRBV11-2 to TRBJ2-7; a possible D gene is TRBD2 (6 bases). V was shortened by 5 bases and J by 7 bases, with 15 bases between the two germline ends. CDR1 and CDR2 from the germline V gene are SGHAT and FQNNGV. The CDR3 contains 13 residues. The CDR3 DNA is TGTGCCAGCAGCCCGTCCGGAGGGAATGAGCAGTACTTC. This sequence encodes CASSPSGGNEQYF.